This T cell receptor beta chain was captured by sequencing in a study of Ad26.COV2.S vaccination and SARS-CoV-2 variants. Noted treatment: 15 to 20 received Ad26.COV2.S at low or high dose, single or two shots; roughly five received placebo; per-sample allocation not given. At day 63 after the first vaccine or placebo injection, samples were drawn. CDR3 length: 16 residues. J gave up 3 bases and V 0 bases, and 9 bases lay outside the gene matches. Per the germline V gene, CDR1 is SGHRS and CDR2 is YFSETQ. The data were produced by immunoSEQ multiplex PCR, yet TCRdb's version contains in-frame clones alone and is incomplete. The data show more than 300,000 clones, around 85% seen once.

The V gene is TRBV5-1, the J gene TRBJ2-7; 7 bases fit TRBD2. Sequenced material: peripheral blood, taken in a trial of Ad26.COV2.S vaccine versus placebo. The sequence came from a person between 18 and 60 years old who received the Ad26.COV2.S COVID-19 vaccine or a placebo. The CDR3 reads CASSLGPSGGGYEQYF. The CDR3 nucleotides are TGCGCCAGCAGCTTGGGACCTAGCGGTGGGGGCTACGAGCAGTACTTC.